A single sample gave rise to the 5 T cell receptor beta chains below, sequenced in a study of Ad26.COV2.S vaccination and SARS-CoV-2 variants. The treatment was: roughly 18 received Ad26.COV2.S at low or high dose, single or two shots; roughly five received placebo; per-sample allocation not given. Each sample was drawn 63 days after the first injection (of vaccine or placebo). This table comes from immunoSEQ multiplex PCR, and its TCRdb copy is limited to in-frame clones, with some not included. The sample includes around 450,000 clones, roughly 90% of them seen just once. The starting material was peripheral blood, obtained in a trial of Ad26.COV2.S vaccine versus placebo. The receptor source for this set is a person between 18 and 65 years old who received the Ad26.COV2.S COVID-19 vaccine or a placebo.

The J gene is TRBJ2-3, the V gene TRBV10-3; no definite D call. Between the trimmed V and J ends, which lost 6 bases and 0 bases, there was a span of 7 bases. There are 13 residues in the CDR3. CDR1 is ENHRY, CDR2 SYGVKD, per germline. The CDR3 region is CAIRDGSTDTQYF. DNA of the CDR3: TGTGCCATCAGGGACGGGAGCACAGATACGCAGTATTTT.

The V and J genes are TRBV4-1 and TRBJ2-7; D may be TRBD1 (7 bases). The CDR3 is made up of 14 amino acids. Trimming cost V 3 bases and J 4 bases, with 13 bases left between them. Germline V CDR1 and CDR2: MGHRA, YSYEKL. The CDR3 here is CASSQGGQNYEQYF. The CDR3 region has the DNA TGCGCCAGCAGCCAGGGGGGACAGAATTACGAGCAGTACTTC.

The chain is built from TRBV11-2 and TRBJ2-1, with TRBD1 identical over 12 bases. This CDR3 has 13 amino acids. The germline V gene has CDR1 SGHAT and CDR2 FQNNGV. V dropped 7 bases and J dropped 9; count of bases not matched to a gene: 4. The CDR3 is CASIGTGGIEQFF. The DNA for the CDR3 is TGTGCCAGCATCGGGACAGGGGGCATTGAGCAGTTCTTC. The full variable domain, rest sourced from reference TRBV11-2 and TRBJ2-1, is EAGVAQSPRYKIIEKRQSVAFWCNPISGHATLYWYQQILGQGPKLLIQFQNNGVVDDSQLPKDRFSAERLKGVDSTLKIQPAKLEDSAVYLCASIGTGGIEQFFGPGTRLTVL.

The CDR3 loop is CASSLDPGTNQPQHF. For the CDR3, the DNA is TGTGCCAGCAGCTTAGACCCCGGGACGAATCAGCCCCAGCATTTT. V is TRBV7-8 and J is TRBJ1-5; TRBD1 is a possible D gene (5 bases). V lost 1 base to trimming and J lost 4 bases, with 11 bases between them. The CDR3 covers 15 residues. Germline V lookup: CDR1 SGHVS, CDR2 FQNEAQ.

This chain joins TRBV7-9 and TRBJ1-6; D is undetermined. This CDR3 spans 16 amino acids. V lost 5 bases and J 0 bases, leaving 11 bases between the germline ends. In germline, CDR1 is SEHNR, CDR2 FQNEAQ (reference sequence). The CDR3 region is CASSRLSSSYNSPLHF. CDR3 DNA sequence: TGTGCCAGCAGCCGACTCAGCAGCTCCTATAATTCACCCCTCCACTTT.